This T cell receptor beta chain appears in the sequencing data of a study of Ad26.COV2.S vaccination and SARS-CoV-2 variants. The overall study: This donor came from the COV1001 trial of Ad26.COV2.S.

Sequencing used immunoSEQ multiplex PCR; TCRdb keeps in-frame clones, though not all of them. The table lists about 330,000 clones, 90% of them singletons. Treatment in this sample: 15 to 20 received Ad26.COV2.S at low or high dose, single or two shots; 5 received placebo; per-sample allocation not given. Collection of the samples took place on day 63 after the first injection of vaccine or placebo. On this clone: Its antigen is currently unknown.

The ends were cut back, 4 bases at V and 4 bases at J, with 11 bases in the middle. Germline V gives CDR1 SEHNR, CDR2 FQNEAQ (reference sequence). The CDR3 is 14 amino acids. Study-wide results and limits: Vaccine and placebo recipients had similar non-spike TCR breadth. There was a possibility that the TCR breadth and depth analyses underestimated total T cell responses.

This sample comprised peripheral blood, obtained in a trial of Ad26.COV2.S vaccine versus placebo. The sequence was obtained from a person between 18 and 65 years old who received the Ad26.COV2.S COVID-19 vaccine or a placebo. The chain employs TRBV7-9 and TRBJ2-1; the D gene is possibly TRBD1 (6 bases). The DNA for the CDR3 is TGTGCCAGCAGCTCAGGGGTCAATTACAATGAGCAGTTCTTC. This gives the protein CASSSGVNYNEQFF.